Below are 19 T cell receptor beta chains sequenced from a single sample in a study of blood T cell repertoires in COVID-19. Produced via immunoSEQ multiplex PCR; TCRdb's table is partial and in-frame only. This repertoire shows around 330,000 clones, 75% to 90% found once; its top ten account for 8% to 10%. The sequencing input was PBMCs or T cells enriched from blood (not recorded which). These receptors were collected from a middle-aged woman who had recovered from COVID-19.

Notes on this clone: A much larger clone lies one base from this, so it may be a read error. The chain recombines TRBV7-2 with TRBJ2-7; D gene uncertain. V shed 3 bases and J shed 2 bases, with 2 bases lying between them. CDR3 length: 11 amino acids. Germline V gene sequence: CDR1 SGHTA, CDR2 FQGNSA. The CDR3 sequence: CASSFAYEQYF. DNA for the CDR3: TGTGCCAGCAGCTTCGCCTACGAGCAGTACTTC. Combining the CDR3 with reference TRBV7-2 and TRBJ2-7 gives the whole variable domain GAGVSQSPSNKVTEKGKDVELRCDPISGHTALYWYRQSLGQGLEFLIYFQGNSAPDKSGLPSDRFSAERTGGSVSTLTIQRTQQEDSAVYLCASSFAYEQYFGPGTRLTVT.

The CDR3: CASNFRGDYGYTF. The CDR3 coding sequence is TGTGCCAGTAACTTCAGGGGAGACTATGGCTACACCTTC. This chain uses TRBV19 with TRBJ1-2; tentatively, D is TRBD1 (6 bases). The V end lost 7 bases, the J end lost 3 bases, and 12 bases lay between the germline ends. The CDR3 contains 13 residues. Germline V CDR1 and CDR2: LNHDA, SQIVND (reference sequence). The full variable domain, completed using reference TRBV19 and TRBJ1-2, is DGGITQSPKYLFRKEGQNVTLSCEQNLNHDAMYWYRQDPGQGLRLIYYSQIVNDFQKGDIAEGYSVSREKKESFPLTVTSAQKNPTAFYLCASNFRGDYGYTFGSGTRLTVV.

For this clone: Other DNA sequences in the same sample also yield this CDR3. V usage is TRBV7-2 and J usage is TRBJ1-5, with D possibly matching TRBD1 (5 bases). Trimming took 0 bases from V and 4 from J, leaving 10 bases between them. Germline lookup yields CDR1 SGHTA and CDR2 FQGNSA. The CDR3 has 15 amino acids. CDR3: CASSLAGQLNQPQHF. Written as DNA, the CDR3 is TGTGCCAGCAGCTTAGCGGGGCAGTTAAATCAGCCCCAGCATTTT.

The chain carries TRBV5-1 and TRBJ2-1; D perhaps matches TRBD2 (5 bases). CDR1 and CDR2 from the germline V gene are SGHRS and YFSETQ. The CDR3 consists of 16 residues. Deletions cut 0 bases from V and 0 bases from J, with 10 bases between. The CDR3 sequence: CASSLGPSGSYNEQFF. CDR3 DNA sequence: TGCGCCAGCAGCTTGGGTCCCAGCGGCTCCTACAATGAGCAGTTCTTC.

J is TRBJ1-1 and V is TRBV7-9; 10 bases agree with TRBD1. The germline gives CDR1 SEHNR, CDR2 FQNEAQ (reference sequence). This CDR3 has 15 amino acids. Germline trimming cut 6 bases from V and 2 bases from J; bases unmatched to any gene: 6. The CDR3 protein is CASREKTGGNTEAFF. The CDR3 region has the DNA TGTGCCAGCAGAGAAAAGACAGGGGGCAACACTGAAGCTTTCTTT.

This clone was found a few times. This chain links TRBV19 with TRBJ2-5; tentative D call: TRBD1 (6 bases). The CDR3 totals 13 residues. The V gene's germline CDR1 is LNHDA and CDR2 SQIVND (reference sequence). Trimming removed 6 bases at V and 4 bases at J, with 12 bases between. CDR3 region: CASRGAVRETQYF. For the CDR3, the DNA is TGTGCCAGTAGGGGGGCCGTAAGAGAGACCCAGTACTTC.

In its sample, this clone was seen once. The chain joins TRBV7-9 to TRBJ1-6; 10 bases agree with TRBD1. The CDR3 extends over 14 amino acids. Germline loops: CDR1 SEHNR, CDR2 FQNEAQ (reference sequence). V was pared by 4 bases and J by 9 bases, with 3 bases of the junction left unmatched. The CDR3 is CASSSRDRGSPLHF. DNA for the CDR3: TGTGCCAGCAGCTCGCGGGACAGGGGTTCACCCCTCCACTTT.

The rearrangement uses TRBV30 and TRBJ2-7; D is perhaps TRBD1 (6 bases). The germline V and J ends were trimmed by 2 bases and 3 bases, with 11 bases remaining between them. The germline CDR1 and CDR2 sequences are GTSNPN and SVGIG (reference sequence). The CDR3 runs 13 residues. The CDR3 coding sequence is TGTGCCTGGAGTATACAGGGTAACTACGAGCAGTACTTC. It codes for CAWSIQGNYEQYF.

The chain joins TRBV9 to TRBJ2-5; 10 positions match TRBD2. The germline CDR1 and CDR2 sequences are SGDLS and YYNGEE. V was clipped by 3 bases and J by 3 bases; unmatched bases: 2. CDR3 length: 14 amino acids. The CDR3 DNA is TGTGCCAGCAGCGGTCTAGCGGGGGAAGAGACCCAGTACTTC. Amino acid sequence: CASSGLAGEETQYF.

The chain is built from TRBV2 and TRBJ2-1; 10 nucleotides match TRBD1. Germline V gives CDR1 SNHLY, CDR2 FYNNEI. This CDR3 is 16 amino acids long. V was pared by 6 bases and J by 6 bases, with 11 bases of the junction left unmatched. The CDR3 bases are TGTGCCAGCAGCCGACCCGGGACAGGGGCGGGCAATGAGCAGTTCTTC. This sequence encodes CASSRPGTGAGNEQFF.

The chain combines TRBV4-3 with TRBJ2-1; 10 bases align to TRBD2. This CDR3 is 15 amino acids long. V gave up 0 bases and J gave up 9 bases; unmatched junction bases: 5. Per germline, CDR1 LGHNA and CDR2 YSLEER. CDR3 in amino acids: CASSQDRAGGPEQFF. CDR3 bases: TGCGCCAGCAGCCAAGATAGAGCGGGAGGGCCTGAGCAGTTCTTC.

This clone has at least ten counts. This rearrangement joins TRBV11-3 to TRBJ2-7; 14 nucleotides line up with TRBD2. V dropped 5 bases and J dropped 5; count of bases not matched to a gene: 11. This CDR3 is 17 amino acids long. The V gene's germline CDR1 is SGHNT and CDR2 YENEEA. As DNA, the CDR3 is TGTGCCAGCAGCCTGACTAGCGGGAGGGCCGTAGATCACGAGCAGTACTTC. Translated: CASSLTSGRAVDHEQYF.

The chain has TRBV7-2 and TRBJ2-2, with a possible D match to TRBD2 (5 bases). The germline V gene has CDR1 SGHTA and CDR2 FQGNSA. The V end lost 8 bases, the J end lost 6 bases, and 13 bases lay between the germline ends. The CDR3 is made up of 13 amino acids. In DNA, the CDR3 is TGTGCCAGCTTCCCAGCGGTGGCCGGGGAGCTGTTTTTT. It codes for CASFPAVAGELFF.

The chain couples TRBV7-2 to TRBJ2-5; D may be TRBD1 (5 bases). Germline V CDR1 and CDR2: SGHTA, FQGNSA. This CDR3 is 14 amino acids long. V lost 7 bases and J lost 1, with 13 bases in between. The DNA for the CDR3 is TGTGCCAGCACCCAAAGGGGATCCCAAGAGACCCAGTACTTC. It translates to CASTQRGSQETQYF.

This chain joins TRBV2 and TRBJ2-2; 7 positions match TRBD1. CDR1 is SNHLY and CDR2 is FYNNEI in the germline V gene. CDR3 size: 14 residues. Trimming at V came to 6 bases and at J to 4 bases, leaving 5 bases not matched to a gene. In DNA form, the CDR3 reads TGTGCCAGCAGCGGGACAGCACGCACCGGGGAGCTGTTTTTT. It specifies CASSGTARTGELFF.

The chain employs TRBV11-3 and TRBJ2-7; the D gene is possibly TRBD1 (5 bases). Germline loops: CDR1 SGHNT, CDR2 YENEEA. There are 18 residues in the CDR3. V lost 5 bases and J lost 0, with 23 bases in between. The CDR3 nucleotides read TGTGCCAGCAGCACCCACGCCATCGGCAGGGCAAGCTCCTACGAGCAGTACTTC. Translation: CASSTHAIGRASSYEQYF.

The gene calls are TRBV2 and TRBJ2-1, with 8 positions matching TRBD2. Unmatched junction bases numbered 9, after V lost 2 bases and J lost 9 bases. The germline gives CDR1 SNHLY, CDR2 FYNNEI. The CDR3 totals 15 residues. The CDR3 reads CASSETLAGRVEQFF. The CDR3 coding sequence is TGTGCCAGCAGTGAAACGTTAGCGGGAAGGGTTGAGCAGTTCTTC.

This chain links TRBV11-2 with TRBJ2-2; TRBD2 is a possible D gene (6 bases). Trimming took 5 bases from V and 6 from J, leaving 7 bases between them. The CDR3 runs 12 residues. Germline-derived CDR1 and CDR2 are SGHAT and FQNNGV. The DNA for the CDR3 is TGTGCCAGCAGCCCGGGGGCCGGGGAGCTGTTTTTT. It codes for CASSPGAGELFF.

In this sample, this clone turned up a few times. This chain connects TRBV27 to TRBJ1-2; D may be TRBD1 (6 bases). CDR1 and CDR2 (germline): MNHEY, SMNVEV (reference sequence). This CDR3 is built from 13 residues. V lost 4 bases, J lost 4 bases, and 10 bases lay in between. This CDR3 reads CASSSGQSYGYTF. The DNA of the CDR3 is TGTGCCAGCAGTTCTGGACAGAGCTATGGCTACACCTTC.